One and the same sample provided the 2 T cell receptor beta chains below, sequenced in a study of cytomegalovirus exposure and HLA in healthy donors. Primers: 60 Vbeta forward and 13 Jbeta reverse. The method was immunoSEQ multiplex PCR; TCRdb's version includes in-frame clones alone and lacks a portion of them. This table has 150,000 to 200,000 clones, 80% appearing once. The sequenced sample consisted of PBMCs. All receptors come from a woman in her forties in good health and CMV-seronegative.

In this sample, this clone turned up a few times. The rearrangement uses TRBV19 and TRBJ2-6, with 7 nucleotides matching TRBD1. Germline V gene data show CDR1 as LNHDA and CDR2 as SQIVND (reference sequence). The V and J ends lost 3 bases and 1 base, in that order; junction bases with no gene match: 3. This CDR3 comprises 16 residues. This CDR3 is CASSMRGPSGANVLTF. CDR3 coding DNA: TGTGCCAGTAGTATGAGGGGGCCGTCTGGGGCCAACGTCCTGACTTTC.

V gene TRBV9 combines with J gene TRBJ2-2, with D perhaps TRBD1 (5 bases). From germline, CDR1 is SGDLS and CDR2 YYNGEE. The CDR3 length is 14 residues. The V and J ends lost 0 bases and 4 bases respectively, with 7 bases between them. The CDR3 here is CASSVEGVTGELFF. The CDR3, as DNA: TGTGCCAGCAGCGTAGAAGGGGTCACCGGGGAGCTGTTTTTT.